What follows are 24 T cell receptor beta chains derived from one specimen sequenced in a study of beta chain features in type 1 diabetes. Study observations and caveats: Shortening that was moderate but significant affected the TCRB CDR3s of Type 1 diabetes patients in all four CD4+ subsets.

cDNA synthesis used the whole RNA isolate, giving expressed TCRB sequences. Assay: immunoSEQ multiplex PCR; the TCRdb copy retains only in-frame clones and omits some. The top ten hold approximately 0.011% of the sample, which has 250,000 to 300,000 clones, around 24% seen once. These receptors' targets are unknown. The specimen was naive CD4+ T cells from blood. Source of these receptors: a woman between 25 and 40 years old with type 1 diabetes.

Written as DNA, the CDR3 is TGTGCCATCAGTGACCCAGGGTTTACAGATACGCAGTATTTT. This encodes CAISDPGFTDTQYF. The rearrangement links TRBV10-3 to TRBJ2-3, with D possibly matching TRBD1 (5 bases). CDR1 is ENHRY, CDR2 SYGVKD, per germline. This CDR3 is 14 amino acids long. V was trimmed by 3 bases and J by 3 bases, leaving 10 bases between them.

The chain recombines TRBV29-1 with TRBJ2-7; D not certain. The CDR3 is 14 residues long. V was pared by 3 bases and J by 1 base, with 13 bases between. Germline V gives CDR1 SQVTM, CDR2 ANQGSEA. CDR3 in amino acids: CSVELTRYSYEQYF. DNA for the CDR3: TGCAGCGTTGAGTTAACGCGGTATTCCTACGAGCAGTACTTC.

This clone was detected only a few times. The DNA of the CDR3 is TGTGCCACCGCGACAGCTACTAGCACAGATACGCAGTATTTT. This sequence encodes CATATATSTDTQYF. V is TRBV18 and J is TRBJ2-3; TRBD1 is a possible D gene (5 bases). The CDR3 has 14 amino acids. The germline gives CDR1 KGHSH, CDR2 LQKENI. Trimming pared 10 bases from V and 0 bases from J, leaving 14 bases between. The variable domain in full, completed from reference TRBV18 and TRBJ2-3, reads NAGVMQNPRHLVRRRGQEARLRCSPMKGHSHVYWYRQLPEEGLKFMVYLQKENIIDESGMPKERFSAEFPKEGPSILRIQQVVRGDSAAYFCATATATSTDTQYFGPGTRLTVL.

The chain has TRBV5-4 and TRBJ1-1; 11 bases line up with TRBD1. The CDR3 is made up of 15 amino acids. Per germline, CDR1 SGHNT and CDR2 YYREEE (reference sequence). The J segment lost 5 bases and the V segment lost 2 bases, leaving 5 bases of the junction unmatched. The DNA of the CDR3 is TGTGCCAGCAGCTTACCCGGGACAGGGGGAACTGAAGCTTTCTTT. This gives the protein CASSLPGTGGTEAFF.

In its sample, this clone was seen a few times. The rearrangement links TRBV19 to TRBJ2-3, with D possibly matching TRBD2 (6 bases). V was clipped by 5 bases and J by 2 bases, with 14 bases between them. The CDR3 runs to 15 residues. Germline V gene sequence: CDR1 LNHDA, CDR2 SQIVND (reference sequence). The CDR3 DNA reads TGTGCCAGTAGTCCCCGGGACTCCACCACAGATACGCAGTATTTT. This translates into CASSPRDSTTDTQYF.

The CDR3 loop reads CSGLGLAGYNEQFF. The CDR3 region has the DNA TGCAGCGGCCTGGGGCTAGCGGGTTACAATGAGCAGTTCTTC. The chain links TRBV29-1 to TRBJ2-1; 8 bases match TRBD2. Germline V gene data show CDR1 as SQVTM and CDR2 as ANQGSEA. The CDR3 loop spans 14 amino acids. V was pared by 7 bases and J by 4 bases, with 9 bases of the junction left unmatched.

This clone has just a few counts. This chain links TRBV5-1 with TRBJ2-3; 13 bases line up with TRBD2. From germline, CDR1 is SGHRS and CDR2 YFSETQ. V lost 3 bases, J lost 3 bases, and 10 bases stayed unmatched. This CDR3 region has 18 residues. The CDR3 loop reads CASSSRRTSGSRTDTQYF. CDR3 sequence (DNA): TGCGCCAGCAGCTCAAGAAGGACTAGCGGGAGTAGGACAGATACGCAGTATTTT. The entire variable domain, with the rest obtained from reference TRBV5-1 and TRBJ2-3, is as follows: KAGVTQTPRYLIKTRGQQVTLSCSPISGHRSVSWYQQTPGQGLQFLFEYFSETQRNKGNFPGRFSGRQFSNSRSEMNVSTLELGDSALYLCASSSRRTSGSRTDTQYFGPGTRLTVL.

This clone appeared a few times. The chain employs TRBV21-1 and TRBJ1-2; TRBD1, the table's D call, lacks a check against the DNA. TRBV21-1 is a known pseudogene. This CDR3 is 15 amino acids long. The DNA for the CDR3 is TGTGCCAGCAGCTTTCGCTCCGACAGGGAAGATGGCTACACCTTC. The encoded protein is CASSFRSDREDGYTF.

A few counts support this clone. This sequence joins TRBV30 and TRBJ1-5; 7 bases match TRBD1. Trimming removed 2 bases from V and 7 bases from J; junction bases left unmatched: 5. This CDR3 is built from 13 residues. Germline V gene lookup returns CDR1 GTSNPN and CDR2 SVGIG (reference sequence). CDR3 loop: CAWSTGAHQPQHF. The DNA of the CDR3 is TGTGCCTGGAGTACAGGGGCCCACCAGCCCCAGCATTTT.

The chain combines TRBV6-6 with TRBJ2-7; D might be TRBD2 (5 bases). V was pared by 10 bases and J by 5 bases, with 21 bases between. This CDR3 region has 14 residues. CDR1 MNHNY and CDR2 SVGAGI come from the germline V gene (reference sequence). CDR3 amino acids: CATGIAGSEDEQYF. CDR3 DNA: TGTGCCACCGGGATAGCCGGATCAGAGGACGAGCAGTACTTC.

The chain is built from TRBV6-6 and TRBJ2-7, with TRBD2 matching 9 bases. CDR1 and CDR2 (germline): MNHNY, SVGAGI (reference sequence). This CDR3 region has 13 residues. V lost 8 bases, J lost 5 bases, and 7 bases stayed unmatched. This chain's CDR3 is CASWGGRGHEQYF. The CDR3 region has the DNA TGTGCCAGCTGGGGCGGGAGGGGCCACGAGCAGTACTTC.

V usage is TRBV2 and J usage is TRBJ2-1; the D gene is possibly TRBD2 (7 bases). Germline V gene sequence: CDR1 SNHLY, CDR2 FYNNEI. V gave up 5 bases and J gave up 8 bases, with 16 bases separating them. The CDR3 runs to 14 residues. The CDR3 region is CASSLGLGGDEQFF. CDR3 in DNA: TGTGCCAGCAGTCTCGGACTAGGGGGGGATGAGCAGTTCTTC.

The rearrangement links TRBV2 to TRBJ2-5; 7 nucleotides agree with TRBD1. Germline loops: CDR1 SNHLY, CDR2 FYNNEI. Trimming at V came to 6 bases and at J to 3 bases, leaving 10 bases not matched to a gene. The CDR3 is made up of 15 amino acids. This CDR3 reads CASRDVGTAKETQYF. The CDR3 bases are TGTGCCAGCAGAGACGTAGGGACAGCTAAAGAGACCCAGTACTTC. Using reference TRBV2 and TRBJ2-5 for the parts outside the CDR3, the full variable domain is EPEVTQTPSHQVTQMGQEVILRCVPISNHLYFYWYRQILGQKVEFLVSFYNNEISEKSEIFDDQFSVERPDGSNFTLKIRSTKLEDSAMYFCASRDVGTAKETQYFGPGTRLLVL.

The V and J genes are TRBV2 and TRBJ1-1; 10 nucleotides agree with TRBD1. The V gene end was trimmed by 4 bases and the J gene end by 7 bases; junction bases not matched to a gene: 6. The CDR3 covers 14 residues. Germline CDR1 is SNHLY and CDR2 is FYNNEI. For the CDR3, the DNA is TGTGCCAGCAGTGGAGGGACAGGGGTGATTGAAGCTTTCTTT. It translates to CASSGGTGVIEAFF. The full variable domain, with the rest looked up from reference TRBV2 and TRBJ1-1, is EPEVTQTPSHQVTQMGQEVILRCVPISNHLYFYWYRQILGQKVEFLVSFYNNEISEKSEIFDDQFSVERPDGSNFTLKIRSTKLEDSAMYFCASSGGTGVIEAFFGQGTRLTVV.

V and J are TRBV30 and TRBJ1-4; 7 nucleotides line up with TRBD1. The CDR3 runs 16 residues. After removal of 3 bases from V and 5 bases from J, the junction contained 12 bases not matched to a gene. CDR1 is GTSNPN and CDR2 is SVGIG in the germline V gene (reference sequence). CDR3 protein: CAWSVTKQGWNEKLFF. The CDR3 bases are TGTGCCTGGAGCGTGACCAAACAGGGGTGGAATGAAAAACTGTTTTTT.

This clone was observed a handful of times. The chain recombines TRBV18 with TRBJ2-3, with D uncertain. Germline values: CDR1 KGHSH, CDR2 LQKENI. V was cut by 5 bases and J by 0 bases, with 12 bases left in between. The CDR3 is made up of 15 amino acids. CDR3 loop: CASSFRYSSTDTQYF. CDR3 bases: TGTGCCAGCTCATTTCGATACTCTAGCACAGATACGCAGTATTTT.

This chain uses TRBV10-3 with TRBJ1-2; TRBD1 aligns across 8 bases. Germline V lookup: CDR1 ENHRY, CDR2 SYGVKD. There are 12 residues in the CDR3. The junction had 0 bases not matched to a gene; V was cut back by 6 bases and J by 3 bases. CDR3 sequence: CAIRQGDYGYTF. As DNA, the CDR3 is TGTGCCATCAGACAGGGGGACTATGGCTACACCTTC.

This clone was observed a few times. This chain connects TRBV30 to TRBJ2-1; possibly TRBD2 for D (6 bases). This CDR3 has 18 amino acids. Germline CDR1 and CDR2: GTSNPN and SVGIG (reference sequence). V lost 1 base and J 0 bases, leaving 19 bases between the germline ends. CDR3 sequence (DNA): TGTGCCTGGAGTGCCTGGTTGTTGGGCGGGACCTCCTACAATGAGCAGTTCTTC. Protein product: CAWSAWLLGGTSYNEQFF.

V and J are TRBV11-1 and TRBJ2-7, with D tentatively TRBD1 (5 bases). Per the germline V gene, CDR1 is SGHAT and CDR2 is FQDESV (reference sequence). V was clipped by 8 bases and J by 1 base, with 12 bases between them. This CDR3 is 13 amino acids long. This CDR3 reads CASPGFRSYEQYF. The CDR3 DNA sequence: TGTGCCAGCCCAGGGTTCCGATCCTACGAGCAGTACTTC.

This clone was counted only a few times. The J gene is TRBJ1-1, the V gene TRBV19; D possibly corresponds to TRBD1 (6 bases). V was clipped by 5 bases and J by 1 base, with 11 bases between them. CDR1 LNHDA and CDR2 SQIVND come from the germline V gene (reference sequence). The CDR3 has 14 residues. The CDR3 is CASSSGQTNTEAFF. CDR3 DNA: TGTGCCAGTAGTTCGGGACAAACGAACACTGAAGCTTTCTTT.

The rearrangement links TRBV27 to TRBJ2-7; 7 bases fit TRBD1. After removal of 2 bases from V and 2 bases from J, the junction contained 6 bases not matched to a gene. Germline values: CDR1 MNHEY, CDR2 SMNVEV (reference sequence). The CDR3 consists of 15 residues. The CDR3 nucleotides are TGTGCCAGCAGTTTAAACAGGGGCAGCACCTACGAGCAGTACTTC. It yields the protein CASSLNRGSTYEQYF.

This chain uses TRBV4-1 with TRBJ2-7; D might be TRBD2 (5 bases). Trimming removed 5 bases at V and 0 bases at J, with 14 bases between. Looked up from germline, CDR1 is MGHRA and CDR2 is YSYEKL. This CDR3 is 15 amino acids long. CDR3 amino acids: CASSSPGSSSYEQYF. The DNA for the CDR3 is TGCGCCAGCAGCTCCCCGGGGTCGAGCTCCTACGAGCAGTACTTC.

The J gene is TRBJ2-1, the V gene TRBV9, with 12 bases matching TRBD2. In germline, CDR1 is SGDLS, CDR2 YYNGEE. The CDR3 runs 19 residues. V shed 3 bases, J shed 1 base, and the junction held 11 bases outside the gene matches. CDR3 sequence reads: CASSGSGLAGSSSYNEQFF. The CDR3 DNA is TGTGCCAGCAGCGGATCCGGACTAGCGGGATCCTCTTCCTACAATGAGCAGTTCTTC.

The genes are TRBV27 and TRBJ2-1, with TRBD2 as a possible D gene (5 bases). V lost 5 bases and J 6 bases, leaving 8 bases between the germline ends. The CDR3 runs to 12 residues. CDR1 MNHEY and CDR2 SMNVEV come from the germline V gene (reference sequence). CDR3: CASSRTSNEQFF. The CDR3 DNA follows: TGTGCCAGCAGTCGGACTTCCAATGAGCAGTTCTTC.